This T cell receptor beta chain came from a study of breast tumors, draining lymph nodes, adjacent tissues. Germline CDR1 MNHEY, CDR2 SVGEGT. The CDR3 totals 17 residues. The V and J ends lost 6 bases and 3 bases, in that order; junction bases with no gene match: 14. Study-level findings and limits: Tumor repertoires ranked between lymph nodes and nontumor tissue in diversity, with V and J gene preferences. The data were judged consistent with most tumor T cells coming from lymph node and expanding in tumor.

A single record per CDR3 protein comes from TCRdb applying MiXCR to the multiplex PCR reads. The sample lists 150,000 to 250,000 distinct CDR3 sequences; around 33% were seen once. This clonotype appeared many times. The antigen remains unidentified. Samples came from axillary lymph nodes draining the breast cancer. The chain carries TRBV6-2 or TRBV6-3 and TRBJ1-2; 9 nucleotides line up with TRBD1. The source is a female donor with breast cancer. Some clones in this sample may be carry-over from other donors' samples. Input material: axillary lymph node tissue. CDR3 residues: CASSHSVTGGIDYGYTF. CDR3 coding DNA: TGTGCCAGCAGCCACTCGGTAACAGGGGGCATTGACTATGGCTACACCTTC.